This T cell receptor beta chain was identified during a study of CD8 T cells in Susac syndrome. CDR3 length: 15 amino acids. Per the germline V gene, CDR1 is SGDLS and CDR2 is YYNGEE. With 4 bases clipped from V and 1 base from J, the junction kept 7 bases outside the gene matches. RNA, at about 0.45 to 1 ug, was reverse transcribed with random hexamers. With immunoSEQ multiplex PCR, TCR beta CDR3 was amplified across 54 Vbeta and 13 Jbeta. TCRdb analysed the immunoSEQ multiplex PCR reads with MiXCR anew, one entry per CDR3 protein. The table shows approximately 230,000 distinct CDR3 sequences, with around 93% occurring only once.

The receptor's source is a human donor with multiple sclerosis. The chain recombines TRBV9 with TRBJ2-5; 7 positions match TRBD2. What was sequenced was CD4+ T cells from PBMCs. Here the CDR3 DNA reads TGTGCCAGCAGCACTCTGGCTAGCGGCCAAGAGACCCAGTACTTC. Translation: CASSTLASGQETQYF.